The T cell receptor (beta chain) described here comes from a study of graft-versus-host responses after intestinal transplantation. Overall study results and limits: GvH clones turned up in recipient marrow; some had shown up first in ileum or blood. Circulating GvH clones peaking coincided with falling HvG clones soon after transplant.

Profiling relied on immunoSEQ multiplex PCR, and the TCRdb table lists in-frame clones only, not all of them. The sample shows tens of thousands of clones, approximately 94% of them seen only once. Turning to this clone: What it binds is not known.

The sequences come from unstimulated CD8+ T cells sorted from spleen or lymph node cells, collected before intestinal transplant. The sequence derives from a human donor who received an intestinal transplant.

The CDR3 DNA reads as TGTGCCAGCAGTGATCAGCAGGCTGAAGCTTTCTTT. Residues: CASSDQQAEAFF. The chain joins TRBV2 to TRBJ1-1; D is ambiguous. The germline V and J ends were trimmed by 3 bases and 6 bases, with 8 bases remaining between them. The V gene's germline CDR1 is SNHLY and CDR2 FYNNEI. The CDR3 has 12 residues.